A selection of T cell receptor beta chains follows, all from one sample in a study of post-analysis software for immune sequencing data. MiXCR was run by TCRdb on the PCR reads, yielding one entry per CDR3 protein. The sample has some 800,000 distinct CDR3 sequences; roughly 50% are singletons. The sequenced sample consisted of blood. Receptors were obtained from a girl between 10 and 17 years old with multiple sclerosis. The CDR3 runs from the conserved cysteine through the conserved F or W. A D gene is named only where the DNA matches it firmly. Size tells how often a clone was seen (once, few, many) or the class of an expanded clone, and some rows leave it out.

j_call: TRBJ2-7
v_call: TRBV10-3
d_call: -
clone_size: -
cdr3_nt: TGTGCCATCAGTCCCCAGGGAACCTTCTACGAGCAGTACTTC
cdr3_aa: CAISPQGTFYEQYF

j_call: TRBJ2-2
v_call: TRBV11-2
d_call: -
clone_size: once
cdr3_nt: TGTGCCAGCAGCTTAATCAGGGAGAACACCGGGGAGCTGTTTTTT
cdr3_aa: CASSLIRENTGELFF

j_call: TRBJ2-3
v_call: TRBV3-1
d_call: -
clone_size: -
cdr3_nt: TGTGCCAGCTCCCCTCCCCCAGGGGTCACAGATACGCAGTATTTT
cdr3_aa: CASSPPPGVTDTQYF

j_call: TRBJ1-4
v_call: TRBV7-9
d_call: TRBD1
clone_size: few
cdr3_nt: TGTGCCAGCAGCCTTCGGACAGGATCGGTAGGAAAACTGTTTTTT
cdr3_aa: CASSLRTGSVGKLFF

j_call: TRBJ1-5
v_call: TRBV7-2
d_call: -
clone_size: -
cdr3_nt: TGTGCCAGCAGCTCCGGACAGAACAATCAGCCCCAGCATTTT
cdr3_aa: CASSSGQNNQPQHF

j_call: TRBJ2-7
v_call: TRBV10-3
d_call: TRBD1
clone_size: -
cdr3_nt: TGTGCCATCAGGGGACAGGGACAACCAGGCGAGCAGTACTTC
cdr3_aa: CAIRGQGQPGEQYF

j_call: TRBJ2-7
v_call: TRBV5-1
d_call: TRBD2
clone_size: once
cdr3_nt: TGCGCCAGCAGCTTGGCCTATAGCGGGAGGGCCGGGGAGCAGTACTTC
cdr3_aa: CASSLAYSGRAGEQYF

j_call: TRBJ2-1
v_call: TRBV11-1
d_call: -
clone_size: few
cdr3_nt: TGTGCCAGCAGCTTAGTGGGTTTAAGGTCCAATGAGCAGTTCTTC
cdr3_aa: CASSLVGLRSNEQFF

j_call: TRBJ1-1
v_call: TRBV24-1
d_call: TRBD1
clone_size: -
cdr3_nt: TGTGCCACACAGGGGCGCATGAACACTGAAGCTTTCTTT
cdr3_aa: CATQGRMNTEAFF

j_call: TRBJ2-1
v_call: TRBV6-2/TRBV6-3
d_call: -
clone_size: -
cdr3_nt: TGTGCCAACATTATACCCGGAGGTGAGCAGTTCTTC
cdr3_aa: CANIIPGGEQFF

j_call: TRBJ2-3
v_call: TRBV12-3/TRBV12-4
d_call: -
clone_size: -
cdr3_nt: TGTGCCAGCAGCCCATACTTAGCGGACACAGATACGCAGTATTTT
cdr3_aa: CASSPYLADTDTQYF

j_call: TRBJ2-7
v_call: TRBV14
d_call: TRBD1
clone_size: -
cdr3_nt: TGTGCCAGCAGCCAACGTTTCGGGACAGGGAGATACGAGCAGTACTTC
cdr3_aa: CASSQRFGTGRYEQYF

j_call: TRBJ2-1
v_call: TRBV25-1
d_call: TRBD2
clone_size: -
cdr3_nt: TGTGCCAGCAGTGGACCGGGACTAGCGGGAGCGGCTGAGCAGTTCTTC
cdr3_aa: CASSGPGLAGAAEQFF

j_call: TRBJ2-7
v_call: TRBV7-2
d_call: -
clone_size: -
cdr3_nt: TGTGCCAGCAGCTTCGGGTGTCACGAGCAGTACTTC
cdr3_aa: CASSFGCHEQYF

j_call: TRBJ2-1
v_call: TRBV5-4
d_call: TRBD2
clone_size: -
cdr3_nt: TGTGCCAGCAGCTTGCGGACTAGCCAGCAGTTCTTC
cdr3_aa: CASSLRTSQQFF

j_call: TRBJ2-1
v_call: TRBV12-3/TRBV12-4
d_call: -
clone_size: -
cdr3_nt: TGTGCCAGCAGCCACCTAGCTCTGGGGCAGTTCTTC
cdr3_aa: CASSHLALGQFF

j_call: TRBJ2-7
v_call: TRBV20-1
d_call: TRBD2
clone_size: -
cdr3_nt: TGCAGTGCTAGAACTCTGGGAGCGGGAGTCCACGAGCAGTACTTC
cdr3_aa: CSARTLGAGVHEQYF

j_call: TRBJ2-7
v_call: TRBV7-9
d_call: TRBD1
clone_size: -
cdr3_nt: TGTGCCAGCAGCTTAGGTCACAGGGACAGCTCCTACGAGCAGTACTTC
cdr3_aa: CASSLGHRDSSYEQYF

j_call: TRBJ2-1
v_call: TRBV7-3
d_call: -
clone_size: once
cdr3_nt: TGTGCCAGCAGCTTAGGGGCTAGCTCCGCGGTTAATGAGCAGTTCTTC
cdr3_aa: CASSLGASSAVNEQFF

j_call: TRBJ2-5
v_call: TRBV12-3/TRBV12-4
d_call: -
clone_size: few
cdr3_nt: TGTGCCAGCAGCCCAGCGGCACGGGGAGAGACCCAGTACTTC
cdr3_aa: CASSPAARGETQYF

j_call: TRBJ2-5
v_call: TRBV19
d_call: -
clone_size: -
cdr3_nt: TGTGCCAGTAGTATCCCTCAGGAGACCCAGTACTTC
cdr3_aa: CASSIPQETQYF

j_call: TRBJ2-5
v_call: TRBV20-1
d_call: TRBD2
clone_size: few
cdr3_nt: TGCAGTGCCGGAGAGGCTAGCGGTGCGTCAGAGACCCAGTACTTC
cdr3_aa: CSAGEASGASETQYF

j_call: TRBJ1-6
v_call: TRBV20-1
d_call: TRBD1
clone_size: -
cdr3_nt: TGCAGTGCTAGAGACTCCGGGACAGGGGTTTATTCACCCCTCCACTTT
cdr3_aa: CSARDSGTGVYSPLHF

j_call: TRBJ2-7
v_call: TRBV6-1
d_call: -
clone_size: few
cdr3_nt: TGTGCCAGCAGTGAATCCGGCAACTACTACGAGCAGTACTTC
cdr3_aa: CASSESGNYYEQYF

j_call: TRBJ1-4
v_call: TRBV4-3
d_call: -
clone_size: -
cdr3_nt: TGCGCCAGCAGCCAAGGAGAAGGGCGATGGGATGAAAAACTGTTTTTT
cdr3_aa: CASSQGEGRWDEKLFF

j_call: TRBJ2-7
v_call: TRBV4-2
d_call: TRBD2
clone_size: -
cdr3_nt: TGTGCCAGCAGCCAAGAGAGGGCGGGAGGGATCTACGAGCAGTACTTC
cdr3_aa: CASSQERAGGIYEQYF

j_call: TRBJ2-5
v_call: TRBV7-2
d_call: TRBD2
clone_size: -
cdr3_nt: TGTGCCAGCAGCTTATCGGGTAGCGGGGGGAAAGAGACCCAGTACTTC
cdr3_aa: CASSLSGSGGKETQYF

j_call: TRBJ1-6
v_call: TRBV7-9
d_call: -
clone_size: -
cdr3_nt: TGTGCCAGCACCGCCTATAATTCACCCCTCCACTTT
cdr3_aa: CASTAYNSPLHF

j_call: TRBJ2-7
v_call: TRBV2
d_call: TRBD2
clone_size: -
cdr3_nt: TGTGCCAGCAGGAAAGGCGGGACTAGCGGGAGTCCTTTCCGGAGCGAGCAGTACTTC
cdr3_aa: CASRKGGTSGSPFRSEQYF

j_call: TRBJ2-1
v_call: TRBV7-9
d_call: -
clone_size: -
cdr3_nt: TGTGCCAGCCGCCAGGACCTTCCCTACAATGAGCAGTTCTTC
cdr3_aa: CASRQDLPYNEQFF

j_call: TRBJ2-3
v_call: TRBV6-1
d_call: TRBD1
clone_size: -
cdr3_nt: TGTGCCAGCCGGGGCAGGGGGCTCGATAAAGAGTATTTT
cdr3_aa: CASRGRGLDKEYF

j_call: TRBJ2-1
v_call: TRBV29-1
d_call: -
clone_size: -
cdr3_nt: TGCAGCGTTGAAACCCCCGCCGGCAATGAGCAGTTCTTC
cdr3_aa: CSVETPAGNEQFF

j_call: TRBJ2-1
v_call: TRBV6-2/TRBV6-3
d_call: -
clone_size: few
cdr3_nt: TGTGCCAGCAGTTACGTGGGCGGAGGGCTCAATGAGCAGTTCTTC
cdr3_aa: CASSYVGGGLNEQFF

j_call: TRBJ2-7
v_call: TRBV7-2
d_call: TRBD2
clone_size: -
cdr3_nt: TGTGCCAGCAGCTCCCCCACTAGCGGGAAGACCGCCCGGTCCTACGAGCAGTACTTC
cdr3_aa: CASSSPTSGKTARSYEQYF

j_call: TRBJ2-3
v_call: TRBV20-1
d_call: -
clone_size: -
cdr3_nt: TGCAGTGCTACGCTTATGGATACGCAGTATTTT
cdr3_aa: CSATLMDTQYF

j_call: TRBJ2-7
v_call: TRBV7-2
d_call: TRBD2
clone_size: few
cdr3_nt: TGTGCCAGCAGCTCCTACGGACTAGCGGGAGTGGATTACGAGCAGTACTTC
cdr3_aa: CASSSYGLAGVDYEQYF

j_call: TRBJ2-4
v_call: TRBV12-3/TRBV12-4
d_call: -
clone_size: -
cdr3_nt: TGTGCCAGCAGTTATCCAGTCACAGCCAAAAACATTCAGTACTTC
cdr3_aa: CASSYPVTAKNIQYF

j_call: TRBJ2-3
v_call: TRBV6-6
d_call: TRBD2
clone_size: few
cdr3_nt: TGTGCCAGCACCCAACCCGGGACTAGCGGGCCAGATACGCAGTATTTT
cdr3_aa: CASTQPGTSGPDTQYF

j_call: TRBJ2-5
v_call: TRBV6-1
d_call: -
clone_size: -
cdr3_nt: TGTGCCAGCAGTACGTACAGGGGGCAGCCTAGCGGGATGTTAGAGACCCAGTACTTC
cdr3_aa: CASSTYRGQPSGMLETQYF

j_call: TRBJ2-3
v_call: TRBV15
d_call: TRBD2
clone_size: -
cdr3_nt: TGTGCCACCAGCAAAAAACTAGCGGGAGGGTCGGCAGATACGCAGTATTTT
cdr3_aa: CATSKKLAGGSADTQYF

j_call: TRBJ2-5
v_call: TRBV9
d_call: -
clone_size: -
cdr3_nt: TGTGCCAGCAGCGTATCTTGGGGGCAAGAGACCCAGTACTTC
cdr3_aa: CASSVSWGQETQYF